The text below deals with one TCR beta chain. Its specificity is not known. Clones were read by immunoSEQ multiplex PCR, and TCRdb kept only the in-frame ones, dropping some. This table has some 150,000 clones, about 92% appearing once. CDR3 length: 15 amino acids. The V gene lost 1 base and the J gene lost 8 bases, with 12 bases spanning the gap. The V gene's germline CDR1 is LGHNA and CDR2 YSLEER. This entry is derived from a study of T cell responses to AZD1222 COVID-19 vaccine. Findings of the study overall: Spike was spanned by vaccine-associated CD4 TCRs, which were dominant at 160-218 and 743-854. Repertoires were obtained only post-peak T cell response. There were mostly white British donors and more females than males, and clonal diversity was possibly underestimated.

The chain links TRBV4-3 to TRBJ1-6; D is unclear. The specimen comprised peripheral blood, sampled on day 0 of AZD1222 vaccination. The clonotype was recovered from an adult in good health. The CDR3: CASSQGGGIDSPLHF. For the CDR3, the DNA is TGCGCCAGCAGCCAAGGTGGCGGGATCGATTCACCCCTCCACTTT.